Listed here are 14 T cell receptor beta chains from one sample, sequenced in a study of CXCR3-negative and CXCR3-positive naive CD8 T cells. UMI labels and 5' RACE were used to prepare the TRB cDNA libraries. TCRdb reprocessed the 5' RACE reads; each CDR3 protein has one entry and no DNA is given. This table holds about 56,000 distinct CDR3 sequences. Sequenced sample: memory CD8+ T cells from blood. The receptors originated from a human donor in good health. Some clones in this sample may be carry-over from other donors' samples.

The chain uses TRBV7-9 and TRBJ2-4; TCRdb's D call of TRBD1 is untestable without DNA. CDR3 length equals 15 residues. Germline values: CDR1 SEHNR, CDR2 FQNEAQ (reference sequence). The CDR3 sequence is CASSQDRDGGNIQYF.

The CDR3 region is CASSLGPGQSSYNEQFF. The genes are TRBV7-8 and TRBJ2-1; no DNA is available, so the TRBD1 call from TCRdb remains unchecked. Germline CDR1 SGHVS, CDR2 FQNEAQ. The CDR3 spans 17 residues.

This chain uses TRBV11-2 with TRBJ1-5; as DNA is missing, the TRBD1 call by TCRdb cannot be tested. Germline V gene lookup returns CDR1 SGHAT and CDR2 FQNNGV. This CDR3 is 15 amino acids long. The CDR3 reads CASSPNLGPNQPQHF. Together with reference TRBV11-2 and TRBJ1-5, the CDR3 gives the full variable domain: EAGVAQSPRYKIIEKRQSVAFWCNPISGHATLYWYQQILGQGPKLLIQFQNNGVVDDSQLPKDRFSAERLKGVDSTLKIQPAKLEDSAVYLCASSPNLGPNQPQHFGDGTRLSIL.

The V and J genes are TRBV20-1 and TRBJ2-7; the D call of TRBD2 rests on TCRdb alone, since no DNA is present to check it. The CDR3 length is 13 residues. Germline V gene lookup returns CDR1 DFQATT and CDR2 SNEGSKA (reference sequence). CDR3 amino acids: CSAKGLAVYEQYF.

The V gene is TRBV25-1, the J gene TRBJ2-7; the TRBD1 assignment by TCRdb is unverifiable without DNA. Germline CDR1 MGHDK, CDR2 SYGVNS. The CDR3 is 14 residues long. The CDR3 reads CASSEVGTGNEQYF.

The V and J genes are TRBV7-3 and TRBJ2-1; TCRdb reports TRBD2, a call that lacks DNA to check it against. From germline, CDR1 is SGHTA and CDR2 FQGTGA. This CDR3 region has 16 residues. The CDR3 sequence is CASSSPGLAGDNEQFF.

V is TRBV7-6 and J is TRBJ2-7. In germline, CDR1 is SGHVS, CDR2 FNYEAQ. CDR3 length: 13 amino acids. The CDR3 sequence: CASSSGPTTPQYF.

V and J are TRBV29-1 and TRBJ2-1. CDR1 and CDR2 (germline): SQVTM, ANQGSEA. This CDR3 has 13 amino acids. Here the CDR3 reads CSEGSSSYNEQFF.

The chain links TRBV4-2 to TRBJ1-2; TCRdb's D call, TRBD1, is unchecked because there is no DNA. Germline loops: CDR1 LGHNA, CDR2 YNFKEQ. The CDR3 runs to 15 residues. CDR3 in amino acids: CASSQGDNEDYGYTF.

The rearrangement uses TRBV6-6 and TRBJ2-2; TCRdb lists TRBD1, though no DNA is available to test this call. This CDR3 is 15 amino acids long. CDR1 and CDR2 (germline): MNHNY, SVGAGI (reference sequence). CDR3 in amino acids: CASSYAGPKAGELFF.

The rearrangement uses TRBV12-3 or TRBV12-4 and TRBJ2-1; TCRdb returns TRBD1, unconfirmable since there is no DNA. The CDR3 has 14 amino acids. The CDR3 region is CASSLSGGFNEQFF.

The chain combines TRBV4-2 with TRBJ1-2; lacking DNA, the TRBD1 call made by TCRdb goes unchecked. The CDR3 length is 17 residues. Germline assignment: CDR1 LGHNA and CDR2 YNFKEQ. The CDR3 loop reads CASSQAPVAGGTYGYTF.

The chain uses TRBV4-1 and TRBJ2-5; there is no DNA to check the TCRdb D call of TRBD1. This CDR3 region has 15 residues. CDR1 and CDR2 from the germline V gene are MGHRA and YSYEKL. Here the CDR3 reads CASSRAGGAGETQYF.

The chain combines TRBV20-1 with TRBJ2-1; the TRBD1 assignment by TCRdb is unverifiable without DNA. The CDR3 consists of 16 residues. Germline V gene lookup returns CDR1 DFQATT and CDR2 SNEGSKA (reference sequence). The CDR3 loop reads CSARVERGPGFNEQFF.